The source of this T cell receptor beta chain is a study of T cell responses to AZD1222 COVID-19 vaccine. Findings and limits, study-wide: Vaccination with two AZD1222 doses was followed by a rise in Spike-specific TCR breadth and depth. Targeting of unmutated variant regions was reportedly seen in nearly half of spike-specific TCRs.

Only in-frame clones appear in the TCRdb table, and some are missing; sequencing was by immunoSEQ multiplex PCR. The repertoire consists of about 150,000 clones, with about 89% occurring once and the leading ten covering 1% to 1.5%. Second doses at about 4 or about 12 weeks were pooled. Germline values: CDR1 SEHNR, CDR2 FQNEAQ (reference sequence). The germline V and J ends were trimmed by 5 bases and 0 bases, with 16 bases remaining between them. The CDR3 totals 17 residues. Comments on this clone: Its antigen is undetermined.

This chain uses TRBV7-9 with TRBJ1-4; maybe TRBD1 (6 bases). The clonotype comes from an adult who received the AZD1222 COVID-19 vaccine. Sequenced here: peripheral blood, sampled 28 days after the second AZD1222 dose. In DNA, the CDR3 is TGTGCCAGCAGCCCTAGCAGGGGATCTACAACTAATGAAAAACTGTTTTTT. This codes for CASSPSRGSTTNEKLFF.